The present T cell receptor beta chain was sequenced within a study of cytomegalovirus exposure and HLA in healthy donors. Of note for this clone: Its specificity is not known.

Broader study findings: Of the V segments, some could not be distinguished, including TRBV6-2 and TRBV6-3, and were excluded.

Primers: 60 Vbeta forward and 13 Jbeta reverse. Per the study methods: Later, an analysis found around 80 million unique TCR beta chains, and around 12 million of these were shared. Here immunoSEQ multiplex PCR was the method, and the copy in TCRdb shows in-frame clones only, minus some. From that table come the V and J calls and clone size; the DNA was used to work out D and trimming. The sample yields approximately 38,000 clones, of which the top ten take up approximately 10%. Trimming cost V 0 bases and J 1 base; bases outside gene matches: 5. Germline V lookup: CDR1 GTSNPN, CDR2 SVGIG (reference sequence). CDR3 length equals 15 residues.

Specimen: PBMCs. The clonotype comes from a man aged 35 to 55 in good health and CMV-seropositive. The chain combines TRBV30 with TRBJ1-1, with 7 bases matching TRBD1. CDR3 DNA sequence: TGTGCCTGGAGTGTACGGGCAGGGGGGAACACTGAAGCTTTCTTT. Encoded protein: CAWSVRAGGNTEAFF. Supplemented by reference TRBV30 and TRBJ1-1, the full variable domain reads SQTIHQWPATLVQPVGSPLSLECTVEGTSNPNLYWYRQAAGRGLQLLFYSVGIGQISSEVPQNLSASRPQDRQFILSSKKLLLSDSGFYLCAWSVRAGGNTEAFFGQGTRLTVV.